The 29 T cell receptor beta chains below all came from one sample that was sequenced in a study of blood T cells in healthy people across ages. PCR was performed a second time for about 7 to 12 cycles using a sample-barcoded 5' primer and a J-beta primer mix. TCRdb re-analysed the 5' RACE reads in MiXCR, keeping a single row per CDR3 protein. The sample has about 1.8 million distinct CDR3 sequences, roughly 49% seen once. The sequencing sample was made of blood. The receptors come from a woman aged 35 to 49 in good health.

This clonotype was counted a few times. V usage is TRBV6-2 or TRBV6-3 and J usage is TRBJ2-1; TRBD2 aligns across 10 bases. CDR1 and CDR2 from the germline V gene are MNHEY and SVGEGT. With 4 bases clipped from V and 3 bases from J, the junction kept 6 bases outside the gene matches. CDR3 length: 16 residues. The CDR3: CASSFPLAGDYNEQFF. CDR3 DNA sequence: TGTGCCAGCAGTTTCCCTCTAGCGGGGGACTACAATGAGCAGTTCTTC.

This clonotype showed up many times. This chain connects TRBV20-1 to TRBJ2-3; 7 nucleotides match TRBD1. Germline V gene lookup returns CDR1 DFQATT and CDR2 SNEGSKA (reference sequence). V shed 6 bases, J shed 0 bases, and the junction held 6 bases outside the gene matches. This CDR3 region has 14 residues. CDR3 nucleotide sequence: TGCAGTGCGCCGGGACAGCTAAGCACAGATACGCAGTATTTT. Encoded protein: CSAPGQLSTDTQYF.

This clonotype appeared a few times. The CDR3 spells CASSGWQGTNEQFF. In DNA form, the CDR3 reads TGCGCCAGCAGCGGGTGGCAGGGAACTAATGAGCAGTTCTTC. The V and J genes are TRBV5-1 and TRBJ2-1; D is possibly TRBD1 (5 bases). Germline CDR1 and CDR2: SGHRS and YFSETQ. This CDR3 spans 14 amino acids. V was clipped by 4 bases and J by 7 bases, with 15 bases between them.

The chain is built from TRBV10-1 and TRBJ2-4, with 8 positions matching TRBD1. The CDR3 runs 14 residues. Germline CDR1 reads WNHNN; CDR2 reads SYGVQD (reference sequence). The ends lost 6 bases at V and 3 bases at J; junction bases unmatched: 4. The CDR3 DNA reads TGCGCCAGCAGCGGACAGGGAGGCAAAAACATTCAGTACTTC. Amino acid sequence: CASSGQGGKNIQYF.

The chain is built from TRBV6-1 and TRBJ2-7, with 14 bases lining up with TRBD2. The V segment lost 6 bases and the J segment 1 base; nucleotides outside the gene matches: 8. CDR1 and CDR2 from the germline V gene are MNHNS and SASEGT. The CDR3 spans 17 residues. CDR3 in amino acids: CASRELGTSGSSYEQYF. CDR3 DNA sequence: TGTGCCAGCAGAGAACTCGGGACTAGCGGGAGTTCCTACGAGCAGTACTTC.

This clonotype was counted only a few times. The V gene is TRBV6-1, the J gene TRBJ2-1; no clear D. Germline loops: CDR1 MNHNS, CDR2 SASEGT. Trimming removed 5 bases from V and 7 bases from J, with 21 bases in between. The CDR3 contains 16 residues. CDR3 in amino acids: CASSSKGKGQRNEQFF. The CDR3 bases are TGTGCCAGCAGTTCTAAGGGAAAGGGTCAAAGGAATGAGCAGTTCTTC.

This rearrangement joins TRBV25-1 to TRBJ2-1, with 9 bases lining up with TRBD1. From germline, CDR1 is MGHDK and CDR2 SYGVNS. CDR3 length: 13 amino acids. V lost 7 bases to trimming and J lost 6 bases; unmatched junction nucleotides: 4. The CDR3 DNA sequence: TGTGCCAGCACCGGGACAGGGTTCAATGAGCAGTTCTTC. It is translated as CASTGTGFNEQFF.

This chain connects TRBV5-1 to TRBJ2-1; maybe TRBD1 (6 bases). Germline CDR1 reads SGHRS; CDR2 reads YFSETQ. The CDR3 is 15 residues long. Trimming removed 2 bases at V and 4 bases at J, with 13 bases between. CDR3 nucleotide sequence: TGCGCCAGCAGCTTCATCAGGGGAATATACAATGAGCAGTTCTTC. Translation: CASSFIRGIYNEQFF.

This sequence joins TRBV4-3 and TRBJ1-1; D is unresolved. From germline, CDR1 is LGHNA and CDR2 YSLEER. The CDR3 is 14 residues long. Trimming stripped 1 base from V and 3 bases from J, with 9 bases between. In nucleotides, the CDR3 is TGCGCCAGCAGCCAAGCGGTCCAAGACACTGAAGCTTTCTTT. Encoded protein: CASSQAVQDTEAFF.

The rearrangement joins TRBV24-1 to TRBJ1-1; D is uncertain. The germline V and J ends were trimmed by 3 bases and 6 bases, with 4 bases remaining between them. The CDR3 is made up of 11 amino acids. CDR1 and CDR2 (germline): KGHDR, SFDVKD. The CDR3 sequence is CATSDGPEAFF. DNA of the CDR3: TGTGCCACCAGTGATGGGCCTGAAGCTTTCTTT.

The genes are TRBV5-1 and TRBJ1-2, with TRBD1 identical over 9 bases. The CDR3 totals 16 residues. The V gene end was trimmed by 2 bases and the J gene end by 1 base; junction bases not matched to a gene: 6. Germline values: CDR1 SGHRS, CDR2 YFSETQ. Here the CDR3 reads CASSFAPTGGNYGYTF. DNA of the CDR3: TGCGCCAGCAGCTTTGCTCCGACAGGGGGTAACTATGGCTACACCTTC.

V and J are TRBV27 and TRBJ1-2, with TRBD1 matching over 8 bases. Germline lookup yields CDR1 MNHEY and CDR2 SMNVEV (reference sequence). The CDR3 contains 15 residues. V dropped 4 bases and J dropped 0; count of bases not matched to a gene: 4. The CDR3 DNA is TGTGCCAGCAGTTCGGGGACAGGAACTAACTATGGCTACACCTTC. Protein sequence: CASSSGTGTNYGYTF.

The V call is TRBV7-2, the J call TRBJ2-5, with 7 nucleotides matching TRBD2. The assigned J gene may be wrong: the sequence end matches TRBJ2-7 better. CDR1 and CDR2 from the germline V gene are SGHTA and FQGNSA. The CDR3 length is 16 residues. CDR3: CASSSSWTRGPYEQYF. The CDR3 nucleotides are TGTGCCAGCAGCTCCTCCTGGACTAGGGGCCCTTACGAGCAGTACTTC.

Comment on this clonotype: One junction end does not reproduce the germline sequence, and a read error may be involved. V usage is TRBV20-1 and J usage is TRBJ2-5, with 10 bases aligning to TRBD2. Per germline, CDR1 DFQATT and CDR2 SNEGSKA (reference sequence). The CDR3 totals 16 residues. The CDR3 sequence: CSAFIGTSALLETRYF. As DNA, the CDR3 is TGCAGTGCTTTTATAGGGACTAGCGCCCTGTTGGAGACCCGGTACTTC.

This chain links TRBV7-2 with TRBJ2-7; possible D gene TRBD2, 5 bases. This CDR3 comprises 12 residues. Germline V lookup: CDR1 SGHTA, CDR2 FQGNSA. Trimming cost V 8 bases and J 7 bases, with 15 bases left between them. CDR3 nucleotides: TGTGCCAGCGCGGGTTTAGGTGGAGAGCAGTACTTC. Amino acid sequence: CASAGLGGEQYF.

The chain combines TRBV20-1 with TRBJ2-5, with a possible D match to TRBD2 (6 bases). The CDR3 has 13 residues. Germline V lookup: CDR1 DFQATT, CDR2 SNEGSKA (reference sequence). Trimming pared 3 bases from V and 2 bases from J, leaving 10 bases between. CDR3 nucleotide sequence: TGCAGTGCTAGGGACTACCTACAAGAGACCCAGTACTTC. Translation gives CSARDYLQETQYF.

This clonotype was recorded a few times. This rearrangement joins TRBV20-1 to TRBJ2-3; D is uncertain. The CDR3 is 15 residues long. The germline V and J ends were trimmed by 5 bases and 0 bases, with 15 bases remaining between them. Per germline, CDR1 DFQATT and CDR2 SNEGSKA (reference sequence). The CDR3 region is CSAFGGLLSTDTQYF. The CDR3 nucleotides read TGCAGTGCTTTCGGTGGGCTTCTTAGCACAGATACGCAGTATTTT.

This clonotype was counted a single time. CDR3 amino acids: CSVPGLVVSEAFF. The CDR3, as DNA: TGCAGCGTGCCGGGACTGGTAGTCTCTGAAGCTTTCTTT. The gene calls are TRBV29-1 and TRBJ1-1; D might be TRBD1 (5 bases). From germline, CDR1 is SQVTM and CDR2 ANQGSEA. V lost 6 bases to trimming and J lost 6 bases, with 17 bases between them. This CDR3 spans 13 amino acids.

The chain employs TRBV4-2 and TRBJ2-3, with D possibly being TRBD2 (5 bases). The CDR3 sequence is 14 residues long. The germline V gene encodes CDR1 LGHNA and CDR2 YNFKEQ. The germline V and J ends were trimmed by 0 bases and 7 bases, with 11 bases remaining between them. This chain's CDR3 is CASSQDRGPYTQYF. In DNA, the CDR3 is TGTGCCAGCAGCCAAGATAGAGGGCCGTATACGCAGTATTTT.

To note about this clonotype: Being one base from a much bigger clone, this may be a read error. V gene TRBV7-2 combines with J gene TRBJ2-5; maybe TRBD2 (5 bases). CDR3 length equals 14 residues. Germline V lookup: CDR1 SGHTA, CDR2 FQGNSA. CDR3 protein: CASSLGAGGETRYF. DNA for the CDR3: TGTGCCAGCAGCTTAGGGGCGGGCGGAGAGACCCGGTACTTC.

The chain has TRBV7-2 and TRBJ2-7, with D hard to call. V gave up 4 bases and J gave up 2 bases, with 15 bases separating them. Germline assignment: CDR1 SGHTA and CDR2 FQGNSA. This CDR3 region has 15 residues. The CDR3 here is CASSSAGRQAYEQYF. The CDR3 DNA is TGTGCCAGCAGCTCCGCCGGTCGTCAAGCCTACGAGCAGTACTTC.

V and J are TRBV20-1 and TRBJ2-3, with TRBD2 identical over 8 bases. The V segment lost 6 bases and the J segment 2 bases; nucleotides outside the gene matches: 4. This CDR3 spans 13 amino acids. CDR1 DFQATT and CDR2 SNEGSKA come from the germline V gene (reference sequence). CDR3 bases: TGCAGTGCCCTTAGCGGGAACACAGATACGCAGTATTTT. This codes for CSALSGNTDTQYF.

In DNA form, the CDR3 reads TGTGCCAGCAGCCCAGTGACAGGGAACACCGGGGAGCTGTTTTTT. It yields the protein CASSPVTGNTGELFF. The chain couples TRBV4-2 to TRBJ2-2; TRBD1 is a possible D gene (6 bases). V was clipped by 4 bases and J by 1 base, with 10 bases between them. The CDR3 extends over 15 amino acids. Germline CDR1 LGHNA, CDR2 YNFKEQ.

The count of this clonotype is one. J is TRBJ1-5 and V is TRBV5-1; a weak D match, TRBD1 (5 bases). This CDR3 has 19 amino acids. CDR1 and CDR2 (germline): SGHRS, YFSETQ. Between the trimmed V and J ends, which lost 0 bases and 0 bases, there was a span of 19 bases. CDR3 coding DNA: TGCGCCAGCAGCTTGGGGCCAGGGAGCGGCGGCTATAGCAATCAGCCCCAGCATTTT. This codes for CASSLGPGSGGYSNQPQHF.

The rearrangement uses TRBV7-8 and TRBJ2-7; the match to TRBD2 covers 11 bases. The CDR3 runs 15 residues. Germline V gene data show CDR1 as SGHVS and CDR2 as FQNEAQ. V was clipped by 1 base and J by 10 bases; unmatched bases: 9. The chain's CDR3 is CASSLVAGGPENQYF. CDR3 in DNA: TGTGCCAGCAGCTTAGTAGCGGGGGGGCCAGAGAACCAGTACTTC. Filled out from reference TRBV7-8 and TRBJ2-7, the complete variable domain reads GAGVSQSPRYKVAKRGQDVALRCDPISGHVSLFWYQQALGQGPEFLTYFQNEAQLDKSGLPSDRFFAERPEGSVSTLKIQRTQQEDSAVYLCASSLVAGGPENQYFGPGTRLTVT.

Details on this clonotype: One junction end does not reproduce the germline sequence, and a read error may be involved. The V call is TRBV29-1, the J call TRBJ2-6; possibly TRBD1 or TRBD2 for D (5 bases each). This CDR3 comprises 16 residues. The V gene's germline CDR1 is SQVTM and CDR2 ANQGSEA. The CDR3 nucleotides read TGCAGCGTTCTGGACGGGAATCGCTCTGGGGCCAACGACCTGACTTTC. This encodes CSVLDGNRSGANDLTF.

There are a few counts of this clonotype. The CDR3: CSARRSGLQETQYF. The CDR3 DNA is TGCAGTGCTAGGCGGTCGGGGTTGCAAGAGACCCAGTACTTC. The chain links TRBV20-1 to TRBJ2-5; TRBD2 is a possible D gene (5 bases). The CDR3 has 14 residues. V lost 3 bases and J lost 2, with 13 bases in between. Germline CDR1 DFQATT, CDR2 SNEGSKA (reference sequence).

The sample holds one count of this clonotype. The chain employs TRBV4-3 and TRBJ2-3; TRBD1 or TRBD2 may be the D gene (6 bases each). Germline V gene lookup returns CDR1 LGHNA and CDR2 YSLEER. V shed 1 base and J shed 0 bases, with 20 bases lying between them. The CDR3 consists of 19 residues. This CDR3 is CASSQGLRGRGRSTDTQYF. CDR3 DNA sequence: TGCGCCAGCAGCCAAGGCCTCCGCGGCCGGGGGCGTAGCACAGATACGCAGTATTTT.

The chain recombines TRBV18 with TRBJ1-5; D call uncertain. V gave up 4 bases and J gave up 10 bases, with 8 bases separating them. The CDR3 has 11 residues. Looked up from germline, CDR1 is KGHSH and CDR2 is LQKENI. The CDR3 nucleotides are TGTGCCAGCTCACGGGTACGACCCCAGCATTTT. Protein product: CASSRVRPQHF.